Below, 21 T cell receptor beta chains from the same sample are listed, as sequenced in a study of blood T cells in healthy people across ages (dated by TCRdb to 2013 to 2016). The library was made by 5' RACE. The reads were generated on an Illumina HiSeq 2500. A second roughly 7 to 11 cycle PCR used a sample-barcoded 5' primer and a J-beta primer mix. Using fastp at Q25 and MiXCR, TCRdb reprocessed the public reads and kept productive beta chains. A single entry per CDR3 protein holds the most common genes and DNA from its merged rows. Recorded for this sample are approximately 900,000 distinct CDR3 sequences; almost 30% of them occurred a single time. The top ten clonotypes cover roughly a tenth of the sample. The sample was also reused in another study, on T cells of mothers and their children.

The sequenced material came from blood. These receptors were obtained from a woman in her thirties or forties in good health.

The rearrangement uses TRBV27 and TRBJ2-1; TRBD1 or TRBD2 may be the D gene (5 bases each). Trimming stripped 5 bases from V and 6 bases from J, with 14 bases between. This CDR3 is 14 amino acids long. CDR1 and CDR2 from the germline V gene are MNHEY and SMNVEV (reference sequence). CDR3 region: CASSHRRDGNEQFF. CDR3 sequence (DNA): TGTGCCAGCAGTCACCGCCGGGACGGCAATGAGCAGTTCTTC.

This clonotype was seen a single time. CDR3 coding DNA: TGTGCCAGCAGCCGAACCCGGGACAGTTCTTGGAATGAGCAGTTCTTC. Translation: CASSRTRDSSWNEQFF. The chain couples TRBV6-5 to TRBJ2-1; TRBD1 matches 7 bases. Germline trimming cut 6 bases from V and 7 bases from J; bases unmatched to any gene: 15. CDR1 and CDR2 (germline): MNHEY, SVGAGI. The CDR3 spans 16 residues.

A remark on this clonotype: A read error may be the cause here, since a much bigger clone is one base away. The chain has TRBV29-1 and TRBJ2-5; no definite D call. The J call could be wrong; TRBJ2-1 is a better fit for the DNA end. Looked up from germline, CDR1 is SQVTM and CDR2 is ANQGSEA. The CDR3 is made up of 12 amino acids. The CDR3 region is CSVGHNQETQFF. DNA of the CDR3: TGCAGCGTTGGACACAACCAAGAGACCCAGTTCTTC.

V and J are TRBV6-5 and TRBJ1-1; D may be TRBD1 (6 bases). There are 14 residues in the CDR3. Per germline, CDR1 MNHEY and CDR2 SVGAGI. CDR3 residues: CAAAQGGTTTEAFF. CDR3 DNA sequence: TGTGCAGCAGCACAGGGCGGAACGACCACTGAAGCTTTCTTT.

The chain employs TRBV29-1 and TRBJ2-1, with no clear D. The V gene lost 5 bases and the J gene lost 7 bases, with 12 bases spanning the gap. The germline CDR1 and CDR2 sequences are SQVTM and ANQGSEA. This CDR3 comprises 12 residues. The CDR3 DNA follows: TGCAGCGTTACCAATGAGGTTAATGAGCAGTTCTTC. It encodes CSVTNEVNEQFF.

The gene calls are TRBV7-9 and TRBJ2-5, with D hard to call. This CDR3 region has 13 residues. The germline gives CDR1 SEHNR, CDR2 FQNEAQ (reference sequence). V shed 4 bases and J shed 1 base, with 7 bases lying between them. Written as DNA, the CDR3 is TGTGCCAGCAGCTCGCCCCTCCAAGAGACCCAGTACTTC. Translating it yields CASSSPLQETQYF.

This clonotype was counted many times. The chain recombines TRBV20-1 with TRBJ2-3; no firm D call. Germline CDR1 and CDR2: DFQATT and SNEGSKA (reference sequence). The CDR3 extends over 14 amino acids. V lost 2 bases to trimming and J lost 1 base, with 10 bases between them. The CDR3 DNA reads as TGCAGTGCTAGACAGTTCCCCGGCACAGATACGCAGTATTTT. Encoded protein: CSARQFPGTDTQYF.

This clonotype was observed at least ten times. The chain carries TRBV5-1 and TRBJ2-4, with TRBD1 matching over 7 bases. CDR1 SGHRS and CDR2 YFSETQ come from the germline V gene. With V trimmed by 4 bases and J by 5 bases, 6 bases remained unmatched. There are 14 residues in the CDR3. CDR3 bases: TGCGCCAGCAGCCGAGACAGGGATGAAAACATTCAGTACTTC. It encodes CASSRDRDENIQYF.

To note about this clonotype: It may be a read error: a sequence one base away is much more abundant. For the CDR3, the DNA is TGTGCCAGCAGTACCCGTTGGTCCTACAATAAGCAGTTCTTC. The encoded protein is CASSTRWSYNKQFF. This chain connects TRBV28 to TRBJ2-1; D uncertain. Germline V gene lookup returns CDR1 MDHEN and CDR2 SYDVKM. The CDR3 is made up of 14 amino acids.

This chain joins TRBV4-2 and TRBJ2-5; 9 positions match TRBD2. The CDR3 has 17 residues. V dropped 0 bases and J dropped 11; count of bases not matched to a gene: 16. The V gene's germline CDR1 is LGHNA and CDR2 YNFKEQ. CDR3: CASSQEWPSGIYNEQYF. The CDR3 bases are TGTGCCAGCAGCCAAGAGTGGCCTAGCGGGATCTACAATGAGCAGTACTTC.

CDR3 residues: CSASQGANQPQHF. Written as DNA, the CDR3 is TGCAGTGCTAGTCAGGGGGCCAATCAGCCCCAGCATTTT. The chain links TRBV20-1 to TRBJ1-5, with TRBD1 identical over 8 bases. V dropped 3 bases and J dropped 3; count of bases not matched to a gene: 1. Germline V lookup: CDR1 DFQATT, CDR2 SNEGSKA (reference sequence). The CDR3 loop spans 13 amino acids.

V and J are TRBV5-1 and TRBJ2-1; 8 nucleotides agree with TRBD1. The CDR3 contains 16 residues. Germline lookup yields CDR1 SGHRS and CDR2 YFSETQ. The V and J ends lost 3 bases and 4 bases, in that order; junction bases with no gene match: 9. The CDR3 sequence is CASSSSGGGAYNEQFF. The CDR3 region has the DNA TGCGCCAGCAGCTCCTCAGGGGGCGGTGCTTACAATGAGCAGTTCTTC. The variable domain in full, completed from reference TRBV5-1 and TRBJ2-1, reads KAGVTQTPRYLIKTRGQQVTLSCSPISGHRSVSWYQQTPGQGLQFLFEYFSETQRNKGNFPGRFSGRQFSNSRSEMNVSTLELGDSALYLCASSSSGGGAYNEQFFGPGTRLTVL.

The chain recombines TRBV12-3 or TRBV12-4 with TRBJ2-1, with TRBD1 identical over 8 bases. The V gene end was trimmed by 7 bases and the J gene end by 8 bases; junction bases not matched to a gene: 7. CDR3 size: 13 residues. The CDR3 loop reads CASTRQGTDEQFF. CDR3 DNA sequence: TGTGCCAGCACTAGACAGGGGACCGATGAGCAGTTCTTC.

This clonotype was observed many times. The J gene is TRBJ2-5, the V gene TRBV20-1; D gene ambiguous. V shed 5 bases and J shed 0 bases, with 7 bases lying between them. The CDR3 is 12 amino acids. Germline values: CDR1 DFQATT, CDR2 SNEGSKA (reference sequence). This chain's CDR3 is CSALRNQETQYF. In DNA form, the CDR3 reads TGCAGTGCTCTCAGGAACCAAGAGACCCAGTACTTC.

The chain combines TRBV5-4 with TRBJ2-5; 9 nucleotides agree with TRBD1. CDR1 is SGHNT and CDR2 is YYREEE in the germline V gene (reference sequence). The CDR3 has 16 residues. V gave up 4 bases and J gave up 2 bases; unmatched junction bases: 9. The CDR3 DNA sequence: TGTGCCAGCAGCGGCGGGACAGGGACCTTACAAGAGACCCAGTACTTC. Translating it yields CASSGGTGTLQETQYF.

This clonotype has just a few counts. The chain is built from TRBV6-6 and TRBJ1-1, with D hard to call. Between the trimmed V and J ends, which lost 6 bases and 3 bases, there was a span of 20 bases. The CDR3 loop spans 16 amino acids. Looked up from germline, CDR1 is MNHNY and CDR2 is SVGAGI (reference sequence). The CDR3 nucleotides are TGTGCCAGCAGACCCGGCCAAAGGATAGGGTACACTGAAGCTTTCTTT. Its protein is CASRPGQRIGYTEAFF.

J is TRBJ2-7 and V is TRBV28; TRBD2 matches 12 bases. Unmatched junction bases numbered 11, after V lost 8 bases and J lost 6 bases. The V gene's germline CDR1 is MDHEN and CDR2 SYDVKM. The CDR3 spans 15 residues. In DNA form, the CDR3 reads TGTGCCAGCTGTTCGCCGACTAGCGGGGGAGCCGAGCAGTACTTC. Amino acid sequence: CASCSPTSGGAEQYF.

Details on this clonotype: A much more abundant neighbour one base away suggests this may be a read error. J is TRBJ1-1 and V is TRBV10-2; D is ambiguous. The V and J ends lost 6 bases and 5 bases respectively, with 19 bases between them. The CDR3 has 15 amino acids. Germline CDR1 WSHSY, CDR2 SAAADI. In DNA form, the CDR3 reads TGCGCCAGCAGGGAAGTTACGACATTGTCTACTGAAGCTTTCTTT. Translated, it gives CASREVTTLSTEAFF.

This clonotype appeared many times. The chain recombines TRBV9 with TRBJ2-5; TRBD2 agrees at 10 bases. Germline V lookup: CDR1 SGDLS, CDR2 YYNGEE. V lost 2 bases to trimming and J lost 5 bases; unmatched junction nucleotides: 0. This CDR3 is built from 13 residues. CDR3 loop: CASSVSGGETQYF. In DNA, the CDR3 is TGTGCCAGCAGCGTTAGCGGGGGGGAGACCCAGTACTTC.

This chain uses TRBV7-9 with TRBJ1-2; the match to TRBD1 covers 9 bases. The CDR3 is made up of 13 amino acids. Germline V gene data show CDR1 as SEHNR and CDR2 as FQNEAQ (reference sequence). With V trimmed by 4 bases and J by 10 bases, 7 bases remained unmatched. CDR3 residues: CASSSSGQGTYTF. The CDR3 bases are TGTGCCAGCAGCTCCAGTGGACAGGGGACCTACACCTTC.

This clonotype came up once. The chain uses TRBV6-5 and TRBJ1-1, with D perhaps matching TRBD1 (5 bases). The germline gives CDR1 MNHEY, CDR2 SVGAGI. CDR3 size: 14 residues. V was trimmed by 5 bases and J by 7 bases, leaving 17 bases between them. CDR3 residues: CASSTARGLGEAFF. The DNA for the CDR3 is TGTGCCAGCAGTACCGCGAGGGGCTTGGGTGAAGCTTTCTTT.